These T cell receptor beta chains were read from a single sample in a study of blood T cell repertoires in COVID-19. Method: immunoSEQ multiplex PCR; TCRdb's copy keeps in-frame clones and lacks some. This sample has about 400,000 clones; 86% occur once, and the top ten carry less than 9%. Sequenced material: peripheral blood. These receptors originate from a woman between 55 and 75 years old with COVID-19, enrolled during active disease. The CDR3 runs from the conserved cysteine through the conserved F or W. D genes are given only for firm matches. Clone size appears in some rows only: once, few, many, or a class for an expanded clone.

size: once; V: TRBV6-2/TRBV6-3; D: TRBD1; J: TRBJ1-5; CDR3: CASSYSSGTGNQPQHF; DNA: TGTGCCAGCAGTTACTCATCCGGGACAGGCAATCAGCCCCAGCATTTT
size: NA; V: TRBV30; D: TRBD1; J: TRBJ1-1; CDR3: CAWSSGQGNTEAFF; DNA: TGTGCCTGGAGTTCCGGACAGGGGAACACTGAAGCTTTCTTT
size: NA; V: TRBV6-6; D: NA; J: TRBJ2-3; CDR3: CASSYSHGDTQYF; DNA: TGTGCCAGCAGTTACAGCCACGGGGATACGCAGTATTTT
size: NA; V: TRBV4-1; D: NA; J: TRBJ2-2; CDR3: CASSQVGSGTGELFF; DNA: TGCGCCAGCAGCCAAGTGGGTTCGGGCACCGGGGAGCTGTTTTTT
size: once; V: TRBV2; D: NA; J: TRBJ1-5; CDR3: CASRDSPYSNQPQHF; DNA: TGTGCCAGCAGGGACAGCCCTTATAGCAATCAGCCCCAGCATTTT
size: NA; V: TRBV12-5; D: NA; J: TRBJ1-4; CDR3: CASGFQGLGEKLFF; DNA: TGTGCTAGTGGTTTTCAGGGGTTGGGTGAAAAACTGTTTTTT
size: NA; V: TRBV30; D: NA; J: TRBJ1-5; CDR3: CAWNTGNGNQPQHF; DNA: TGTGCCTGGAACACAGGGAATGGCAATCAGCCCCAGCATTTT
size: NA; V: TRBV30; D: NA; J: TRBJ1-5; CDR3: CAWSVRDTRGQPQHF; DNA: TGTGCCTGGAGTGTCCGGGACACCCGGGGTCAGCCCCAGCATTTT
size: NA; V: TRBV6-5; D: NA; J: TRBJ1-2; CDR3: CASSYSGAASNYGYTF; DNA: TGTGCCAGCAGTTACTCGGGTGCGGCATCTAACTATGGCTACACCTTC
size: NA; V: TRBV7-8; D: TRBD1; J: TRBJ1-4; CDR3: CASSLGGTGNEKLFF; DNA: TGTGCCAGCAGCTTAGGAGGGACAGGGAATGAAAAACTGTTTTTT
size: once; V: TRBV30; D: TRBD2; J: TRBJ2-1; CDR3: CAWSVAGGRKNEQFF; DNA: TGTGCCTGGAGTGTAGCGGGGGGCAGAAAAAATGAGCAGTTCTTC
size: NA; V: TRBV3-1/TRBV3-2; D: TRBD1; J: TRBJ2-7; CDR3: CASSQVHGTGGDEQYF; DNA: TGTGCCAGCAGCCAAGTCCACGGGACAGGGGGCGACGAGCAGTACTTC
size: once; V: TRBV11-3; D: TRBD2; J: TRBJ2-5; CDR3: CASSLGSGGLQETQYF; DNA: TGTGCCAGCAGCTTAGGTAGCGGGGGTCTCCAAGAGACCCAGTACTTC
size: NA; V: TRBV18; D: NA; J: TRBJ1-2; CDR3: CASSPQGGRGGYTF; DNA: TGTGCCAGCTCACCCCAAGGGGGACGCGGTGGCTACACCTTC